These 32 T cell receptor beta chains came from one sample sequenced in a study of blood T cell repertoires in COVID-19 (dated by TCRdb to the early 2020s). The library relied on the immunoSEQ multiplex PCR assay. TCRdb obtained this table from immuneACCESS and retained in-frame rearrangements with V and J assigned. These tables miss some clones; where compared with another copy, unresolved V genes account for less than half of the shortfall, and the remainder is unexplained. Counted in this sample were around 250,000 clones; 88% of them appeared once. The top ten constitute 9.5% to 13% of the sample. Sequencing used peripheral blood. The receptors were sampled from a woman aged 70-85 years with COVID-19, enrolled during active disease.

CDR3 residues: CASSVLTTVEQYF. The CDR3 region has the DNA TGTGCCAGCAGTGTTCTGACTACTGTCGAGCAGTACTTC. The chain couples TRBV2 to TRBJ2-7; tentatively, D is TRBD2 (5 bases). Germline V gene sequence: CDR1 SNHLY, CDR2 FYNNEI. The CDR3 covers 13 residues. The V end lost 4 bases, the J end lost 6 bases, and 13 bases lay between the germline ends.

The rearrangement uses TRBV5-1 and TRBJ2-7, with 7 positions matching TRBD2. Germline CDR1 reads SGHRS; CDR2 reads YFSETQ. The CDR3 consists of 15 residues. Germline trimming cut 2 bases from V and 1 base from J; bases unmatched to any gene: 6. CDR3 in amino acids: CASSFIPGGSYEQYF. Written as DNA, the CDR3 is TGCGCCAGCAGCTTCATCCCCGGGGGGTCCTACGAGCAGTACTTC.

The rearrangement uses TRBV30 and TRBJ1-5; 7 bases are shared with TRBD1. The CDR3 totals 17 residues. CDR1 is GTSNPN, CDR2 SVGIG, per germline (reference sequence). Trimming removed 0 bases from V and 7 bases from J; junction bases left unmatched: 15. This chain's CDR3 is CAWSVNRGLPAYQPQHF. The DNA for the CDR3 is TGTGCCTGGAGTGTAAACAGGGGCCTCCCCGCGTACCAGCCCCAGCATTTT.

A remark on this clone: The same CDR3 is also encoded by other DNA sequences in this sample. The chain links TRBV27 to TRBJ2-2; no reliable D call. Per the germline V gene, CDR1 is MNHEY and CDR2 is SMNVEV (reference sequence). Trimming stripped 2 bases from V and 1 base from J, with 2 bases between. This CDR3 has 13 amino acids. CDR3 DNA sequence: TGTGCCAGCAGTTTACTGAACACCGGGGAGCTGTTTTTT. Translating it yields CASSLLNTGELFF.

This chain joins TRBV5-1 and TRBJ2-2, with TRBD2 matching over 8 bases. This CDR3 spans 15 amino acids. Germline V gene lookup returns CDR1 SGHRS and CDR2 YFSETQ. V trimming: 4 bases; J trimming: 3 bases; junction bases outside the gene matches: 5. The DNA for the CDR3 is TGCGCCAGCAGCCCGGGACTAGGGTACACCGGGGAGCTGTTTTTT. This encodes CASSPGLGYTGELFF.

On this clone: This sample includes further DNA sequences coding for the same CDR3. The chain carries TRBV28 and TRBJ1-5; D uncertain. Germline V gene data show CDR1 as MDHEN and CDR2 as SYDVKM. V gave up 3 bases and J gave up 4 bases, with 10 bases separating them. This CDR3 contains 14 residues. The CDR3 DNA is TGTGCCAGCAGTTTTGGGCAAATAAATCAGCCCCAGCATTTT. It specifies CASSFGQINQPQHF.

This chain joins TRBV27 and TRBJ2-1; D not resolved. Trimming cost V 5 bases and J 15 bases, with 17 bases left between them. The CDR3 sequence is 12 residues long. Germline loops: CDR1 MNHEY, CDR2 SMNVEV (reference sequence). CDR3 protein: CASSPTIVNPFF. In nucleotides, the CDR3 is TGTGCCAGCAGTCCGACAATTGTCAATCCGTTCTTC.

The chain joins TRBV5-1 to TRBJ2-7; D may be TRBD1 (6 bases). Deletions cut 5 bases from V and 0 bases from J, with 15 bases between. Germline V gene lookup returns CDR1 SGHRS and CDR2 YFSETQ. This CDR3 has 15 amino acids. The CDR3 spells CASSLQGSSSYEQYF. As DNA, the CDR3 is TGCGCCAGCAGTTTACAGGGATCCAGCTCCTACGAGCAGTACTTC.

The chain uses TRBV5-4 and TRBJ2-1; 10 bases align to TRBD2. CDR1 and CDR2 (germline): SGHNT, YYREEE (reference sequence). V was pared by 2 bases and J by 7 bases, with 6 bases of the junction left unmatched. The CDR3 totals 15 residues. For the CDR3, the DNA is TGTGCCAGCAGCTTATCCGGGACTAGCGAGAATGAGCAGTTCTTC. Amino acids: CASSLSGTSENEQFF. Full variable domain (outside the CDR3, taken from reference TRBV5-4 and TRBJ2-1): ETGVTQSPTHLIKTRGQQVTLRCSSQSGHNTVSWYQQALGQGPQFIFQYYREEENGRGNFPPRFSGLQFPNYSSELNVNALELDDSALYLCASSLSGTSENEQFFGPGTRLTVL.

This clone appeared once. The chain uses TRBV7-2 and TRBJ1-4; D is perhaps TRBD1 (6 bases). The CDR3 has 14 residues. V was pared by 2 bases and J by 8 bases, with 12 bases between. CDR1 and CDR2 (germline): SGHTA, FQGNSA. CDR3 sequence: CASSLKVGGEKLFF. The CDR3 DNA sequence: TGTGCCAGCAGCTTAAAAGTTGGGGGCGAAAAACTGTTTTTT. The full variable domain, completed using reference TRBV7-2 and TRBJ1-4, is GAGVSQSPSNKVTEKGKDVELRCDPISGHTALYWYRQSLGQGLEFLIYFQGNSAPDKSGLPSDRFSAERTGGSVSTLTIQRTQQEDSAVYLCASSLKVGGEKLFFGSGTQLSVL.

This chain links TRBV5-1 with TRBJ2-1, with a tentative D call TRBD1 (6 bases). V lost 1 base, J lost 2 bases, and 16 bases lay in between. Germline V gene data show CDR1 as SGHRS and CDR2 as YFSETQ. The CDR3 has 17 residues. CDR3 in DNA: TGCGCCAGCAGCTTGTGGGGAGAGGGGGTGACCTACAATGAGCAGTTCTTC. Amino acids: CASSLWGEGVTYNEQFF. Full variable domain (remainder filled in from reference TRBV5-1 and TRBJ2-1): KAGVTQTPRYLIKTRGQQVTLSCSPISGHRSVSWYQQTPGQGLQFLFEYFSETQRNKGNFPGRFSGRQFSNSRSEMNVSTLELGDSALYLCASSLWGEGVTYNEQFFGPGTRLTVL.

V usage is TRBV23-1 and J usage is TRBJ2-2; 9 bases align to TRBD2. TRBV23-1 is flagged as an ORF with uncertain function. Germline trimming cut 4 bases from V and 1 base from J; bases unmatched to any gene: 4. The CDR3 contains 16 residues. CDR3 coding DNA: TGCGCCAGCAGTCCAACTAGCGGGCAGAACACCGGGGAGCTGTTTTTT. It is translated as CASSPTSGQNTGELFF.

The V and J genes are TRBV5-1 and TRBJ2-1; 13 bases map to TRBD2. The germline gives CDR1 SGHRS, CDR2 YFSETQ. CDR3 length: 20 amino acids. Trimming cost V 4 bases and J 0 bases; bases outside gene matches: 13. CDR3 bases: TGCGCCAGCAGCATACCGACTAGCGGGAGGTCAAAGGGCTCCTACAATGAGCAGTTCTTC. Its translation: CASSIPTSGRSKGSYNEQFF.

This chain uses TRBV4-1 with TRBJ2-7, with 11 positions matching TRBD1. The CDR3 contains 15 residues. CDR1 is MGHRA, CDR2 YSYEKL, per germline. Trimming cost V 2 bases and J 4 bases; bases outside gene matches: 4. The CDR3 DNA reads as TGCGCCAGCAGCCAATCCGGGACAGGGGGTTACGAGCAGTACTTC. It encodes CASSQSGTGGYEQYF.

The CDR3 nucleotides read TGTGCCAGCAGCAGAACAGGGGACGGGAACACTGAAGCTTTCTTT. Residues: CASSRTGDGNTEAFF. V usage is TRBV6-5 and J usage is TRBJ1-1, with TRBD1 matching 7 bases. The CDR3 sequence is 15 residues long. V shed 6 bases and J 1 base; nucleotides not matched to a gene: 8. Germline values: CDR1 MNHEY, CDR2 SVGAGI.

The chain is built from TRBV24-1 and TRBJ2-1; no clear D gene. Germline CDR1 and CDR2: KGHDR and SFDVKD. V was cut by 2 bases and J by 0 bases, with 10 bases left in between. The CDR3 runs to 16 residues. The CDR3 here is CATSDSTASSYNEQFF. The CDR3 nucleotides read TGTGCCACCAGTGATTCGACTGCCAGCTCCTACAATGAGCAGTTCTTC.

The chain has TRBV6-5 and TRBJ2-1; 8 nucleotides agree with TRBD2. CDR1 and CDR2 from the germline V gene are MNHEY and SVGAGI. The CDR3 has 16 amino acids. J was trimmed by 6 bases and V by 0 bases; bases with no gene match: 7. Here the CDR3 reads CASSYSAGAGPNEQFF. The CDR3 nucleotides read TGTGCCAGCAGTTACTCAGCGGGAGCGGGCCCCAATGAGCAGTTCTTC.

The chain links TRBV6-1 to TRBJ1-5; D gene unclear. The germline gives CDR1 MNHNS, CDR2 SASEGT. The CDR3 has 12 amino acids. V was shortened by 2 bases and J by 5 bases, with 4 bases between the two germline ends. The CDR3 reads CASSERDQPQHF. CDR3 coding DNA: TGTGCCAGCAGTGAACGGGATCAGCCCCAGCATTTT.

The gene calls are TRBV29-1 and TRBJ2-7, with D perhaps matching TRBD2 (5 bases). Germline values: CDR1 SQVTM, CDR2 ANQGSEA. The CDR3 sequence is 11 residues long. V was shortened by 4 bases and J by 9 bases, with 13 bases between the two germline ends. The CDR3 region has the DNA TGCAGCGTTGTGTGGCAGGAGGTGCAGTACTTC. Amino acid sequence: CSVVWQEVQYF.

The V call is TRBV6-6, the J call TRBJ1-5; 7 positions match TRBD1. The CDR3 is 15 residues long. CDR1 and CDR2 from the germline V gene are MNHNY and SVGAGI (reference sequence). J was trimmed by 5 bases and V by 6 bases; bases with no gene match: 10. The CDR3 loop reads CASRRTGTVHQPQHF. The CDR3 coding sequence is TGTGCCAGCAGGAGAACCGGGACAGTACATCAGCCCCAGCATTTT.

This rearrangement joins TRBV18 to TRBJ1-5, with D perhaps TRBD1 (6 bases). CDR3 length equals 15 residues. V lost 3 bases and J lost 3, with 12 bases in between. The V gene's germline CDR1 is KGHSH and CDR2 LQKENI. Written as DNA, the CDR3 is TGTGCCAGCTCACCCACGGACAGCTACAATCAGCCCCAGCATTTT. Its protein product is CASSPTDSYNQPQHF.

This clone occurred once. V usage is TRBV6-5 and J usage is TRBJ2-1, with 9 bases aligning to TRBD1. Trimming removed 0 bases from V and 4 bases from J; junction bases left unmatched: 4. The CDR3 loop spans 16 amino acids. CDR1 is MNHEY and CDR2 is SVGAGI in the germline V gene. Here the CDR3 reads CASSYSNRGHYNEQFF. The DNA of the CDR3 is TGTGCCAGCAGTTACTCGAACAGGGGGCATTACAATGAGCAGTTCTTC.

The CDR3 loop reads CASSSPGQGNTIYF. The CDR3 nucleotides read TGTGCCAGCAGCTCTCCGGGACAGGGAAACACCATATATTTT. This rearrangement joins TRBV28 to TRBJ1-3; 7 bases map to TRBD1. V dropped 6 bases and J dropped 4; count of bases not matched to a gene: 6. This CDR3 has 14 residues. Germline loops: CDR1 MDHEN, CDR2 SYDVKM.

V and J are TRBV6-6 and TRBJ2-1, with 9 positions matching TRBD1. Losses at the gene ends were 7 bases for V and 6 bases for J; bases not matched to a gene: 10. CDR1 and CDR2 (germline): MNHNY, SVGAGI (reference sequence). This CDR3 spans 15 amino acids. CDR3 in DNA: TGTGCCAGCAATCTCCGGGACAGGGTAACCAATGAGCAGTTCTTC. Amino acid sequence: CASNLRDRVTNEQFF.

The chain uses TRBV11-2 and TRBJ2-7; 9 nucleotides match TRBD1. Germline loops: CDR1 SGHAT, CDR2 FQNNGV. Trimming cost V 5 bases and J 3 bases; bases outside gene matches: 11. This CDR3 has 16 residues. CDR3 protein: CASSARTGDGNYEQYF. CDR3 DNA sequence: TGTGCCAGCAGCGCCCGGACAGGGGACGGGAACTACGAGCAGTACTTC.

The chain couples TRBV6-5 to TRBJ2-5, with TRBD1 matching over 9 bases. The CDR3 spans 13 residues. The J segment lost 5 bases and the V segment lost 6 bases, leaving 4 bases of the junction unmatched. CDR1 is MNHEY and CDR2 is SVGAGI in the germline V gene. The CDR3: CASRTTGGETQYF. The CDR3 DNA reads as TGTGCCAGCAGAACGACAGGGGGGGAGACCCAGTACTTC.

The V and J genes are TRBV5-4 and TRBJ2-2; 9 positions match TRBD2. The CDR3 has 15 amino acids. V shed 4 bases and J 6 bases; nucleotides not matched to a gene: 7. Germline-derived CDR1 and CDR2 are SGHNT and YYREEE (reference sequence). The CDR3 spells CASSPLAGGAGELFF. The DNA of the CDR3 is TGTGCCAGCAGCCCCCTTGCGGGAGGGGCCGGGGAGCTGTTTTTT.

V usage is TRBV29-1 and J usage is TRBJ2-7; maybe TRBD1 (6 bases). The CDR3 contains 13 residues. The V end was cut by 7 bases, the J end by 2 bases, with 15 bases between. Germline V gene data show CDR1 as SQVTM and CDR2 as ANQGSEA. CDR3 amino acids: CSALSGVTYEQYF. The DNA for the CDR3 is TGCAGCGCCCTGTCAGGGGTGACCTACGAGCAGTACTTC.

This chain joins TRBV28 and TRBJ1-4, with D tentatively TRBD1 (6 bases). Germline V gene lookup returns CDR1 MDHEN and CDR2 SYDVKM. V was shortened by 7 bases and J by 7 bases, with 16 bases between the two germline ends. The CDR3 extends over 14 amino acids. This chain's CDR3 is CASTKWGGAEKLFF. The CDR3 bases are TGTGCCAGCACTAAATGGGGGGGCGCTGAAAAACTGTTTTTT.

The chain joins TRBV30 to TRBJ1-3, with 8 bases fitting TRBD1. CDR1 GTSNPN and CDR2 SVGIG come from the germline V gene (reference sequence). Losses at the gene ends were 3 bases for V and 4 bases for J; bases not matched to a gene: 5. This CDR3 is built from 14 residues. The CDR3 loop reads CAWRAGGAGNTIYF. CDR3 DNA sequence: TGTGCCTGGAGAGCAGGGGGCGCGGGAAACACCATATATTTT.

This rearrangement joins TRBV28 to TRBJ2-7, with TRBD2 identical over 9 bases. V lost 2 bases, J lost 4 bases, and 6 bases stayed unmatched. Per the germline V gene, CDR1 is MDHEN and CDR2 is SYDVKM. This CDR3 is 15 amino acids long. CDR3 loop: CASSLPAGGRYEQYF. CDR3 nucleotides: TGTGCCAGCAGTTTACCGGCGGGAGGGAGATACGAGCAGTACTTC.

This sequence joins TRBV11-3 and TRBJ2-7, with TRBD1 matching over 9 bases. The germline CDR1 and CDR2 sequences are SGHNT and YENEEA. J gave up 5 bases and V 6 bases, and 2 bases lay outside the gene matches. The CDR3 has 12 amino acids. CDR3 sequence reads: CASSWTGDEQYF. CDR3 DNA sequence: TGTGCCAGCAGTTGGACAGGGGACGAGCAGTACTTC.